The entry that follows covers one T cell receptor beta chain sequence. It has no known antigen specificity. The sample holds no much larger clone one base away, and base qualities are not on file. TCRbeta CDR3 regions were amplified from genomic DNA by means of the immunoSEQ Assay, a bias-controlled multiplex PCR. Turning to the authors' computational methods: Nucleated cell counts per sample were estimated from amplification of reference gene primers within the assay. Sequence reads were collapsed and filtered to measure the absolute abundance of every unique TCRbeta CDR3 rearrangement. For each sample, productive Simpson clonality was calculated by taking the square root of Simpson's diversity index across productive rearrangements. TCRdb provides this immuneACCESS table in a form limited to in-frame rearrangements. Some clones are lacking; in checked studies, under half of them reflect an unresolved V gene, and why the rest are absent is not known. V and J calls and clone size are those listed in that table; D and trimming were worked out from the DNA. A total of around 100,000 clones appear in this sample, 75% to 90% of them only once. The ten biggest clones cover about an eighth of the sample.

This entry is derived from a study of blood T cell repertoires in COVID-19 (dated by TCRdb to 2020 to 2021). Context from the whole study: The collaborator samples originated in the United States, Italy and Spain and spanned the acute and convalescent phases of COVID-19. The material from the prospective study consisted of cDNA or gDNA derived from T cells, B-cell-depleted T cells, or PBMCs. The sample metadata nearly always contained a de-identified subject ID, COVID-19 status, age in years and sex. The dataset comprised deeply sampled blood TCRbeta repertoires from subjects exposed to, actively infected with, or recovered from COVID-19. Where HLA class I and class II types were available, the types were taken from metadata supplied by the sample provider, not from assay-based typing. Samples came from the ongoing ImmuneRACE study (first 160 participants) plus 1,254 subjects from 6 global collaborators. A freely available public database, intended as a resource for researchers studying the immune response to SARS-CoV-2, is where the repertoires were released. What the work shows at the level of the full study, not this receptor alone: How much clinical and demographic metadata was included differed by source and by participant, and the metadata was provided uncurated.

Whole blood was collected in K2EDTA tubes by collaborating institutions according to the institutions' own protocols. For TCRbeta analysis, collaborators shipped samples as frozen whole blood, isolated PBMCs, or DNA extracted from either of those sample types. V is cut back by 5 bases and J by 7 bases, with 2 bases in the junction unmatched. From cysteine to phenylalanine, the CDR3 is 14 amino acids long. Here the CDR3 DNA is all that survives: 42 bases in frame from base 1. The germline V gene (reference sequence) provides CDR1 SEHNR and CDR2 FQNEAQ. The rearranged segments are TRBV7-9 and TRBJ2-1, with 13 central nucleotides matching TRBD2. The receptor comes from a human donor in a cohort sampled during active COVID-19. The sequenced material came from peripheral blood. The CDR3 has the sequence CASSRTSGGNEQFF. The nucleotide sequence reads TGTGCCAGCAGCCGGACTAGCGGGGGAAATGAGCAGTTCTTC.